Below, 15 T cell receptor beta chains from the same sample are listed, as sequenced in a study of T cell responses to AZD1222 COVID-19 vaccine. Clones were sequenced by immunoSEQ multiplex PCR, and TCRdb holds only the in-frame ones, with some missing. The sample gives about 84,000 clones, 80% to 90% of which show up once; under 11% is in the top ten. The source material was peripheral blood, sampled 28 days after the second AZD1222 dose. Receptors originate from an adult who received the AZD1222 COVID-19 vaccine.

The CDR3: CASSFDRGGTGELFF. DNA for the CDR3: TGTGCCAGCAGCTTCGACAGGGGTGGAACCGGGGAGCTGTTTTTT. The gene calls are TRBV7-6 and TRBJ2-2; TRBD1 agrees at 8 bases. Germline CDR1 is SGHVS and CDR2 is FNYEAQ. The ends lost 3 bases at V and 5 bases at J; junction bases unmatched: 5. The CDR3 extends over 15 amino acids.

This rearrangement joins TRBV30 to TRBJ2-3, with no clear D. This CDR3 contains 15 residues. With 2 bases removed from V and 0 bases from J, the gap between germline ends came to 12 bases. From germline, CDR1 is GTSNPN and CDR2 SVGIG (reference sequence). In DNA form, the CDR3 reads TGTGCCTGGAGTTTTACTGGTAGGAGCACAGATACGCAGTATTTT. Translating gives CAWSFTGRSTDTQYF.

The chain links TRBV12-3 or TRBV12-4 to TRBJ1-1; D may be TRBD1 (6 bases). The CDR3 consists of 13 residues. V lost 3 bases and J 6 bases, leaving 11 bases between the germline ends. The CDR3 region has the DNA TGTGCCAGCAGTTTTCAGGGGACCTCTGAAGCTTTCTTT. This codes for CASSFQGTSEAFF.

This chain joins TRBV9 and TRBJ1-1; D remains unclear. The CDR3 spans 13 residues. The germline gives CDR1 SGDLS, CDR2 YYNGEE. With 0 bases removed from V and 3 bases from J, the gap between germline ends came to 6 bases. The CDR3 loop reads CASSVAGDTEAFF. DNA for the CDR3: TGTGCCAGCAGCGTAGCGGGAGACACTGAAGCTTTCTTT.

The V and J genes are TRBV5-1 and TRBJ2-1; D is perhaps TRBD1 or TRBD2 (6 bases each). The V and J ends lost 5 bases and 8 bases respectively, with 20 bases between them. This CDR3 has 15 residues. Per germline, CDR1 SGHRS and CDR2 YFSETQ. For the CDR3, the DNA is TGCGCCAGCAGACAGGCGTGGGGGGACAACGATGAGCAGTTCTTC. Its translation: CASRQAWGDNDEQFF. Together with reference TRBV5-1 and TRBJ2-1, the CDR3 gives the full variable domain: KAGVTQTPRYLIKTRGQQVTLSCSPISGHRSVSWYQQTPGQGLQFLFEYFSETQRNKGNFPGRFSGRQFSNSRSEMNVSTLELGDSALYLCASRQAWGDNDEQFFGPGTRLTVL.

J is TRBJ2-2 and V is TRBV29-1; 7 bases line up with TRBD1. The CDR3 runs 15 residues. CDR1 SQVTM and CDR2 ANQGSEA come from the germline V gene. CDR3 sequence: CGPKPRGKNTGELFF. The CDR3 coding sequence is TGCGGTCCGAAACCCAGGGGGAAGAACACCGGGGAGCTGTTTTTT.

This chain joins TRBV5-4 and TRBJ2-1; 7 bases align to TRBD2. Trimming cost V 7 bases and J 7 bases; bases outside gene matches: 8. CDR3 size: 13 residues. The germline gives CDR1 SGHNT, CDR2 YYREEE (reference sequence). The CDR3 region is CASAQRGRNEQFF. In DNA, the CDR3 is TGTGCCAGCGCTCAGCGGGGACGAAATGAGCAGTTCTTC.

This chain connects TRBV27 to TRBJ1-1; possible D gene TRBD1, 6 bases. Trimming cost V 2 bases and J 5 bases, with 24 bases left between them. Germline-derived CDR1 and CDR2 are MNHEY and SMNVEV (reference sequence). The CDR3 extends over 18 amino acids. The CDR3, as DNA: TGTGCCAGCAGTTTAAGACCCCCACGATGGGGGGCAGGAACTGAAGCTTTCTTT. Its protein product is CASSLRPPRWGAGTEAFF.

The V gene is TRBV29-1, the J gene TRBJ1-1, with D uncertain. There are 13 residues in the CDR3. Trimming pared 1 base from V and 1 base from J, leaving 7 bases between. Looked up from germline, CDR1 is SQVTM and CDR2 is ANQGSEA. CDR3 sequence: CSVEGAGNTEAFF. CDR3 DNA: TGCAGCGTTGAAGGGGCAGGGAACACTGAAGCTTTCTTT. The whole variable domain, remainder taken from reference TRBV29-1 and TRBJ1-1, is SAVISQKPSRDICQRGTSLTIQCQVDSQVTMMFWYRQQPGQSLTLIATANQGSEATYESGFVIDKFPISRPNLTFSTLTVSNMSPEDSSIYLCSVEGAGNTEAFFGQGTRLTVV.

V is TRBV2 and J is TRBJ2-1, with TRBD2 matching over 10 bases. V gave up 8 bases and J gave up 4 bases; unmatched junction bases: 8. This CDR3 has 15 residues. Germline V gives CDR1 SNHLY, CDR2 FYNNEI. The CDR3 DNA reads as TGTGCCAGCTTTGATAGCGGGGGGCCTTACAATGAGCAGTTCTTC. Translation gives CASFDSGGPYNEQFF. The entire variable domain, with the rest obtained from reference TRBV2 and TRBJ2-1, is as follows: EPEVTQTPSHQVTQMGQEVILRCVPISNHLYFYWYRQILGQKVEFLVSFYNNEISEKSEIFDDQFSVERPDGSNFTLKIRSTKLEDSAMYFCASFDSGGPYNEQFFGPGTRLTVL.

This chain joins TRBV3-1 (or the pseudogene TRBV3-2) and TRBJ1-4; 9 nucleotides agree with TRBD1. V gave up 4 bases and J gave up 5 bases; unmatched junction bases: 8. This CDR3 is 16 amino acids long. Germline V gene lookup returns CDR1 LGHDT and CDR2 YNNKEL (reference sequence). The CDR3: CASSLSTGTGNEKLFF. CDR3 nucleotides: TGTGCCAGCAGCCTAAGTACCGGGACAGGGAATGAAAAACTGTTTTTT.

The chain couples TRBV5-5 to TRBJ2-5; D possibly uses TRBD1 or TRBD2 (5 bases each). Matching the DNA end better, TRBJ2-7 makes the J call doubtful. The CDR3 totals 15 residues. CDR1 SGHKS and CDR2 YYEKEE come from the germline V gene (reference sequence). CDR3 protein: CASSRLQAGVGEQYF. CDR3 sequence (DNA): TGTGCCAGCAGCAGGCTACAGGCCGGGGTAGGCGAGCAGTACTTC.

This rearrangement joins TRBV27 to TRBJ1-2, with D hard to call. CDR3 length: 13 residues. The V gene lost 3 bases and the J gene lost 4 bases, with 9 bases spanning the gap. Per the germline V gene, CDR1 is MNHEY and CDR2 is SMNVEV (reference sequence). CDR3 DNA: TGTGCCAGCAGTTTGACCAGTTCCTATGGCTACACCTTC. Translating it yields CASSLTSSYGYTF.

The V gene is TRBV19, the J gene TRBJ1-1, with D possibly being TRBD1 (6 bases). The germline V gene has CDR1 LNHDA and CDR2 SQIVND (reference sequence). CDR3 length: 14 amino acids. Trimming cost V 7 bases and J 5 bases, with 17 bases left between them. The CDR3 DNA reads as TGTGCCAGTACCCACCCCCGGGGGCGGACTGAAGCTTTCTTT. Translating gives CASTHPRGRTEAFF.

The CDR3 DNA follows: TGTGCCAGCAGCCAACACTACCCGTCGACAGGGGGGGCCGGGGAGCTGTTTTTT. This encodes CASSQHYPSTGGAGELFF. V gene TRBV3-1 (or the pseudogene TRBV3-2) combines with J gene TRBJ2-2, with 9 bases aligning to TRBD1. CDR3 size: 18 residues. Germline V CDR1 and CDR2: LGHDT, YNNKEL (reference sequence). With V trimmed by 2 bases and J by 6 bases, 13 bases remained unmatched.